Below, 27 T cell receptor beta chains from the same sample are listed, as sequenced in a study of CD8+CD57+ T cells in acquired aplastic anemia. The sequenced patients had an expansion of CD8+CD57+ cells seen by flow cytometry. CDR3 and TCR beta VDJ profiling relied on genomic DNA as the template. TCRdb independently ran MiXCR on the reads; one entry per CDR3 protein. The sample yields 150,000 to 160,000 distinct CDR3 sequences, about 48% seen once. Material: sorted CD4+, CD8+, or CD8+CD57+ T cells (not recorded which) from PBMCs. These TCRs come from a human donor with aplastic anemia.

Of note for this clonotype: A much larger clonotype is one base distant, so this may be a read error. For the CDR3, the DNA is TGTGCCAGCAGTGACCTAAGGGGCTGGATGAACACTGAAGCTTCCTTT. Translating it yields CASSDLRGWMNTEASF. V is TRBV6-1 and J is TRBJ1-1; D is perhaps TRBD1 (5 bases). CDR1 and CDR2 from the germline V gene are MNHNS and SASEGT. The CDR3 is 16 residues long.

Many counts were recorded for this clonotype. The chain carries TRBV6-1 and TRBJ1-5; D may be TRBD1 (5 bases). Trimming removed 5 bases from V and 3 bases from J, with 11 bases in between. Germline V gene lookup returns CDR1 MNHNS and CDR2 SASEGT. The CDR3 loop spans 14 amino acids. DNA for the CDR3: TGTGCCAGCAGTAGTCAGGGCTTCAATCAGCCCCAGCATTTT. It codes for CASSSQGFNQPQHF.

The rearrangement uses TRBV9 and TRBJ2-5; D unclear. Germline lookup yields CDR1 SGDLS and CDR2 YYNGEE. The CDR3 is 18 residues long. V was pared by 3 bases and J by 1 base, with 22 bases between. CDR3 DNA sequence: TGTGCCAGCAGCGGAGCCCCCAAAATCTACACCGTCCAAGAGACCCAGTACTTC. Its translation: CASSGAPKIYTVQETQYF.

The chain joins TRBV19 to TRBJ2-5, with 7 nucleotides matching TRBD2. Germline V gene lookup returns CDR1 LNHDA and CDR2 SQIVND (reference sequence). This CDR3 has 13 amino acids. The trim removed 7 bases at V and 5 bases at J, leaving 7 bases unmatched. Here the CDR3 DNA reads TGTGCCAGTATGGGGACTAATCTGGAGACCCAGTACTTC. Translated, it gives CASMGTNLETQYF.

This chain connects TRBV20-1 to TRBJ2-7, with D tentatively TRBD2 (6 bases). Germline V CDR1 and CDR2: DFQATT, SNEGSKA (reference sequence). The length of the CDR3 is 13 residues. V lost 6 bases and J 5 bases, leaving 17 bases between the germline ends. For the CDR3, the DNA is TGCAGTGCCAGCAGCTTGCGGGGAAACGAGCAGTACTTC. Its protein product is CSASSLRGNEQYF.

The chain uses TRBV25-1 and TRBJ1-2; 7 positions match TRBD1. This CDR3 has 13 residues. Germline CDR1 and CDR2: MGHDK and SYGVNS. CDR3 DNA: TGTGCTAGAGATCTAGGGACAGACTATGGCTACACCTTC. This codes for CARDLGTDYGYTF.

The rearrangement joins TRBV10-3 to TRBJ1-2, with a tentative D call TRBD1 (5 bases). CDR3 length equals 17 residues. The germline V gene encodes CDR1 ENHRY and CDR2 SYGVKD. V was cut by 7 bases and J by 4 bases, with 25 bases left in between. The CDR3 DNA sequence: TGTGCCATCAAGGGGATGTGCCGAGCAGGGCGGATCTATGGCTACACCTTC. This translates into CAIKGMCRAGRIYGYTF.

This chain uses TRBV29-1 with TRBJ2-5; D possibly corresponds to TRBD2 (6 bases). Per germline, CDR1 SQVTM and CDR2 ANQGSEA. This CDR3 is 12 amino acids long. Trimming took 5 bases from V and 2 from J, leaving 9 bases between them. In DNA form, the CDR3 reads TGCAGCGTTTGGGACTTGCAAGAGACCCAGTACTTC. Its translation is CSVWDLQETQYF.

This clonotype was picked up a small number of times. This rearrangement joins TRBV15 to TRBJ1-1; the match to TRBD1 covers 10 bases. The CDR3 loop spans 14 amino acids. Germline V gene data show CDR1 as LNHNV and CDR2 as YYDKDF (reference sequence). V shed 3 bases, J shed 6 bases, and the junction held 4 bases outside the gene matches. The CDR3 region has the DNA TGTGCCACCAGCAGGGACAGGGGGGTAGCTGAAGCTTTCTTT. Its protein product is CATSRDRGVAEAFF.

The DNA for the CDR3 is TGTGCCATCAGTGATGGGGGTGCTGGCACCGGGGAGCTGTTTTTT. As protein: CAISDGGAGTGELFF. V usage is TRBV10-3 and J usage is TRBJ2-2; D might be TRBD1 or TRBD2, each matching 5 bases. The ends were cut back, 3 bases at V and 4 bases at J, with 12 bases in the middle. In germline, CDR1 is ENHRY, CDR2 SYGVKD. CDR3 length: 15 amino acids.

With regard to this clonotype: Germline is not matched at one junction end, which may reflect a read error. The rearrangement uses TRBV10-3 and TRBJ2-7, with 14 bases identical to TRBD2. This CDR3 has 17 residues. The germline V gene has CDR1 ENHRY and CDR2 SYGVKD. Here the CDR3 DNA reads TGTGCCAGCAGTTGGGCCGGGACTAGCGGGAGCGGGGGAGAGCAGTACTTC. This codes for CASSWAGTSGSGGEQYF.

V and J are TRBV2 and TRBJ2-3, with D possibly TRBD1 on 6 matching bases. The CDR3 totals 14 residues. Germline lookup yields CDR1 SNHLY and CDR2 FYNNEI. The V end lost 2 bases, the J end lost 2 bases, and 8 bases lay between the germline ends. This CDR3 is CASSEQGTTDTQYF. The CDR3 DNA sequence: TGTGCCAGCAGTGAACAGGGGACCACAGATACGCAGTATTTT.

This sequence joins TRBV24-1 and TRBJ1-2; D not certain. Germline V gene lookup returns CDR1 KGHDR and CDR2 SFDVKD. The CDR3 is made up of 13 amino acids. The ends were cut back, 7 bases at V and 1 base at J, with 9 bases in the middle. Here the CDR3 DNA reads TGTGCCACCAGCCAGAGTGATAACTATGGCTACACCTTC. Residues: CATSQSDNYGYTF.

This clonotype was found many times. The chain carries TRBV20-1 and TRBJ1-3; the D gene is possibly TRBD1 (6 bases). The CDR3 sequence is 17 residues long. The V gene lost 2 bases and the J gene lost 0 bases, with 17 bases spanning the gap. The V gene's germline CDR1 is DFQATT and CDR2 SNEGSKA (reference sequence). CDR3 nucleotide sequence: TGCAGTGCTAGAAGTTGGGAAGTACAGGGCTCTGGAAACACCATATATTTT. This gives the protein CSARSWEVQGSGNTIYF.

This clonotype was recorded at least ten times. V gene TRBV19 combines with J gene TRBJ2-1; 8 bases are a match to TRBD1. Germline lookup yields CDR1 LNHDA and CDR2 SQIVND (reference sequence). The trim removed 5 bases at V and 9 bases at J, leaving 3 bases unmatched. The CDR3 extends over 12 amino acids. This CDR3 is CASSPGGLEQFF. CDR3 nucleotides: TGTGCCAGTAGTCCAGGGGGCCTTGAGCAGTTCTTC.

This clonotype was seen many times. This CDR3 is CSVMVKANYGYTF. Here the CDR3 DNA reads TGCAGCGTTATGGTAAAAGCTAACTATGGCTACACCTTC. The chain carries TRBV29-1 and TRBJ1-2; D gene ambiguous. The germline gives CDR1 SQVTM, CDR2 ANQGSEA. The CDR3 length is 13 residues. V was trimmed by 5 bases and J by 0 bases, leaving 10 bases between them.

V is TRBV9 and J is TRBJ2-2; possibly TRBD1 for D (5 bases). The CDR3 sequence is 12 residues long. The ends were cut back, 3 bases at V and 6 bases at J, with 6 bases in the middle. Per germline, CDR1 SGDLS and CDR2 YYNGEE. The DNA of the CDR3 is TGTGCCAGCAGCGGGGGCTCCGGGGAGCTGTTTTTT. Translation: CASSGGSGELFF.

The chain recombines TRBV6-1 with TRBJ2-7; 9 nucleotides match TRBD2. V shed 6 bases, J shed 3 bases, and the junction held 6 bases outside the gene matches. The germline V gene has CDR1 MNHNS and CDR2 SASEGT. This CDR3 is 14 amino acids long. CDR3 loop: CASRAGGFHYEQYF. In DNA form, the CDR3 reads TGTGCCAGCAGAGCGGGGGGCTTCCACTACGAGCAGTACTTC.

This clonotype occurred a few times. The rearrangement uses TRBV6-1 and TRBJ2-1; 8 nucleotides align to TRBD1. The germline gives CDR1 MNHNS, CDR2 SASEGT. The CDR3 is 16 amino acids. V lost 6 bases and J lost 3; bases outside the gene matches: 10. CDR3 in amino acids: CASRGGEDRDYNEQFF. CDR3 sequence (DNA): TGTGCCAGCAGGGGGGGTGAGGACAGGGACTACAATGAGCAGTTCTTC.

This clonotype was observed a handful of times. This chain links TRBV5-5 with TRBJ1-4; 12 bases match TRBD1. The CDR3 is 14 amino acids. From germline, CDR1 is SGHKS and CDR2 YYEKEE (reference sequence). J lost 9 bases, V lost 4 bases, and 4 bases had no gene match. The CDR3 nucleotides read TGTGCCAGCAGCCCCGGGACAGGGGGCAAAAAACTGTTTTTT. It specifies CASSPGTGGKKLFF. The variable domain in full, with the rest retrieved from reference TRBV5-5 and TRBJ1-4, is DAGVTQSPTHLIKTRGQQVTLRCSPISGHKSVSWYQQVLGQGPQFIFQYYEKEERGRGNFPDRFSARQFPNYSSELNVNALLLGDSALYLCASSPGTGGKKLFFGSGTQLSVL.

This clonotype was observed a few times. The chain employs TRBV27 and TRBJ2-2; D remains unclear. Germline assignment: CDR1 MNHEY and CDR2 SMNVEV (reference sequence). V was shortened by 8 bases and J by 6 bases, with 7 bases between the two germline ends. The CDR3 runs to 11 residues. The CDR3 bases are TGTGCCAGCCGTATTTCCGGGGAGCTGTTTTTT. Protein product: CASRISGELFF.

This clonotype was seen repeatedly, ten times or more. CDR3 in amino acids: CASSLLAGEDTEAFF. CDR3 nucleotides: TGTGCCAGCAGTCTCTTGGCAGGGGAAGACACTGAAGCTTTCTTT. This chain joins TRBV6-1 and TRBJ1-1, with D tentatively TRBD1 (6 bases). The CDR3 runs 15 residues. The V gene's germline CDR1 is MNHNS and CDR2 SASEGT. V gave up 5 bases and J gave up 3 bases, with 16 bases separating them.

The CDR3: CASSTTEVPTETQYF. The CDR3 DNA is TGTGCCAGCAGCACCACAGAGGTCCCGACAGAGACCCAGTACTTC. V usage is TRBV7-9 and J usage is TRBJ2-5; D call uncertain. The germline V gene has CDR1 SEHNR and CDR2 FQNEAQ (reference sequence). The length of the CDR3 is 15 residues. V was clipped by 5 bases and J by 4 bases, with 17 bases between them. Together with reference TRBV7-9 and TRBJ2-5, the CDR3 gives the full variable domain: DTGVSQNPRHKITKRGQNVTFRCDPISEHNRLYWYRQTLGQGPEFLTYFQNEAQLEKSRLLSDRFSAERPKGSFSTLEIQRTEQGDSAMYLCASSTTEVPTETQYFGPGTRLLVL.

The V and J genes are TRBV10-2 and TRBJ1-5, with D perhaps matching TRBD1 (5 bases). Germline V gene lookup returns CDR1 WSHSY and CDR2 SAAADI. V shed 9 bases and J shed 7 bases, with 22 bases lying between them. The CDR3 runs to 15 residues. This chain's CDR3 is CASLAGGAGEQPQHF. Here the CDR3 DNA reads TGCGCCAGTTTAGCGGGGGGTGCCGGAGAGCAGCCCCAGCATTTT.

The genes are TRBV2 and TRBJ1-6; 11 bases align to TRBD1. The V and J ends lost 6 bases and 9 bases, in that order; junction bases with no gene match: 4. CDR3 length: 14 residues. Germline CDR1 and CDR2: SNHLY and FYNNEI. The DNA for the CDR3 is TGTGCCAGCAGAGGACAGGGGGCGCGTTCACCCCTCCACTTT. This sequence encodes CASRGQGARSPLHF.

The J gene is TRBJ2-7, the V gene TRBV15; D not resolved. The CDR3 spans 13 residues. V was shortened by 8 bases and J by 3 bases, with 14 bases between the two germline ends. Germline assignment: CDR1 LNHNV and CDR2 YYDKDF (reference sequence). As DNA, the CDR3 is TGTGCCACCTCAGAGGCGGTAGTCTACGAGCAGTACTTC. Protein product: CATSEAVVYEQYF. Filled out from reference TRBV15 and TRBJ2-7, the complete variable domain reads DAMVIQNPRYQVTQFGKPVTLSCSQTLNHNVMYWYQQKSSQAPKLLFHYYDKDFNNEADTPDNFQSRRPNTSFCFLDIRSPGLGDTAMYLCATSEAVVYEQYFGPGTRLTVT.

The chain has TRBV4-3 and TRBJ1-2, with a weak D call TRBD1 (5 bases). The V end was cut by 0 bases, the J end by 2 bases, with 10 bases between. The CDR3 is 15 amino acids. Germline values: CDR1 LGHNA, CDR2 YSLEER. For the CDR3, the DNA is TGCGCCAGCAGCCAAGATCTACAGGCAAACTATGGCTACACCTTC. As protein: CASSQDLQANYGYTF.